These 8 T cell receptor beta chains originate from one sample sequenced in a study of T cells in Graves' hyperthyroidism and ophthalmopathy. Amplified TCR beta CDR3 regions came from RNA transcripts. TCR CDR3 underwent first-round RT-PCR with the HTBI primer set. Each CDR3 protein is one row after TCRdb ran MiXCR on the multiplex PCR reads. The data contain roughly 250,000 distinct CDR3 sequences, around 17% of them singletons. Material for sequencing was blood. The receptors stem from a young woman with Graves' ophthalmopathy.

Many counts were recorded for this clonotype. One end of the junction fails to match germline, which may point to a read error. V is TRBV7-8 and J is TRBJ2-2, with D possibly TRBD1 on 6 matching bases. The CDR3 extends over 13 amino acids. Germline V lookup: CDR1 SGHVS, CDR2 FQNEAQ. The CDR3 nucleotides read TGTGCCGGCAGGGGTTTCCTCACCGGGGAGCTGTTTTTT. This translates into CAGRGFLTGELFF.

This clonotype appeared many times. V usage is TRBV2 and J usage is TRBJ1-1; 7 nucleotides match TRBD1. CDR3 length: 15 amino acids. CDR1 and CDR2 from the germline V gene are SNHLY and FYNNEI. The junction had 9 bases not matched to a gene; V was cut back by 7 bases and J by 1 base. Here the CDR3 DNA reads TGTGCCAGCACACTACAGGGGTCGGGGAACACTGAAGCTTTCTTT. Its protein is CASTLQGSGNTEAFF.

Worth noting for this clonotype: A read error may be the cause here, since a much bigger clone is one base away. The genes are TRBV9 and TRBJ2-7; TRBD2 might be the D (6 bases). Trimming pared 0 bases from V and 4 bases from J, leaving 14 bases between. The germline gives CDR1 SGDLS, CDR2 YYNGEE. There are 15 residues in the CDR3. The CDR3 loop reads CASSVDGPAGYEQYF. As DNA, the CDR3 is TGTGCCAGCAGCGTAGACGGACCAGCGGGTTACGAGCAGTACTTC.

This clonotype was picked up many times. The chain joins TRBV20-1 to TRBJ2-1; D gene unclear. Per the germline V gene, CDR1 is DFQATT and CDR2 is SNEGSKA (reference sequence). The CDR3 is 12 amino acids. V dropped 0 bases and J dropped 6 bases, with 6 bases sitting between them. In DNA form, the CDR3 reads TGCAGTGCTAGAGAAGCGAGCAATGAGCAGTTCTTC. Its protein is CSAREASNEQFF.

This clonotype occurred many times. The chain couples TRBV20-1 to TRBJ2-7, with 10 bases identical to TRBD2. CDR1 DFQATT and CDR2 SNEGSKA come from the germline V gene (reference sequence). Trimming at V came to 4 bases and at J to 1 base, leaving 1 base not matched to a gene. The CDR3 has 13 residues. The CDR3 sequence is CSAKLAGSYEQYF. The CDR3 DNA sequence: TGCAGTGCTAAACTAGCGGGATCCTACGAGCAGTACTTC.

This clonotype showed up many times. The CDR3 loop reads CASSLTGAQTQYF. Written as DNA, the CDR3 is TGTGCCAGCAGCCTAACAGGGGCTCAGACCCAGTACTTC. This rearrangement joins TRBV3-1 to TRBJ2-5, with TRBD1 matching over 7 bases. Germline assignment: CDR1 LGHDT and CDR2 YNNKEL (reference sequence). V lost 4 bases and J lost 6; bases outside the gene matches: 5. This CDR3 is built from 13 residues.

There are many counts of this clonotype. This sequence joins TRBV2 and TRBJ2-7; no clear D. The length of the CDR3 is 15 residues. V dropped 10 bases and J dropped 4 bases, with 23 bases sitting between them. Germline loops: CDR1 SNHLY, CDR2 FYNNEI. CDR3 in amino acids: CATRWAGRPQYEQYF. The CDR3 DNA is TGTGCCACCAGGTGGGCCGGGCGGCCACAGTACGAGCAGTACTTC.

This clonotype was seen many times. The rearrangement joins TRBV30 to TRBJ1-1; D perhaps matches TRBD1 (6 bases). The CDR3 has 14 amino acids. Per the germline V gene, CDR1 is GTSNPN and CDR2 is SVGIG (reference sequence). The V gene lost 2 bases and the J gene lost 4 bases, with 14 bases spanning the gap. The CDR3 is CAWSYGGRVTEAFF. CDR3 nucleotide sequence: TGTGCCTGGAGTTACGGGGGGCGAGTCACTGAAGCTTTCTTT. Full variable domain (remainder filled in from reference TRBV30 and TRBJ1-1): SQTIHQWPATLVQPVGSPLSLECTVEGTSNPNLYWYRQAAGRGLQLLFYSVGIGQISSEVPQNLSASRPQDRQFILSSKKLLLSDSGFYLCAWSYGGRVTEAFFGQGTRLTVV.